Sequencing of this T cell receptor beta chain was carried out in a study of T cell repertoires in cytomegalovirus infection (dated by TCRdb to the late 2010s). With respect to the entire study: Alongside well-studied HLA-B-restricted epitopes, the peptide stimulations were aimed at recently identified HLA-C-restricted CMV epitopes, whose presentation resists viral immunomodulation. The HLA type of each donor mattered for the analysis, because public TCR beta signatures pointed to carriage of CMV infection along with the matching HLA type.

The research as a whole found: In both this cohort and an independent roughly 330-donor cohort, the cumulative frequency of public TCR beta family members distinguished carriers of CMV infection plus the relevant HLA type. The ex vivo response was dominated by HLA-C-restricted CMV-specific TCR beta clonotypes, and the single most frequent clonotype in two of eight donors was supplied by these HLA-C-restricted clonotypes.

As regards this clonotype: The target of this receptor is not known. The sample holds no much larger clone one base away, and base qualities are not on file.

These reads were obtained on an Illumina HiSeq 1500. In-frame beta chains were kept once TCRdb had trimmed the public reads at Q25 with fastp and called clones with MiXCR. A single entry per CDR3 protein holds the most common genes and DNA from its merged rows. The sample table lists 45,000 to 65,000 distinct CDR3 sequences, around 20% of them with a count of one. About four fifths of the sample is held by the ten biggest clonotypes. The treatment or condition label here, explained by the study, means: in vitro stimulation with specific CMV peptide epitopes to enrich CMV-specific T cells. CDR1 and CDR2 were assigned from the germline V gene as SGHDN and FVKESK. From the cysteine through the phenylalanine, the CDR3 covers 17 amino acids. Left in the record is the CDR3 DNA by itself, 51 bases read in frame from the first base. V sheds 0 bases and J sheds 0 bases, leaving 12 bases between their ends.

Sequenced material: CD8+ T cells from cultured PBMCs, taken from culture after CMV antigen stimulation. The chain uses TRBV14 and TRBJ2-1; the D gene is possibly TRBD1 or TRBD2, each agreeing over 5 bases. This sequence originates from a human donor in good health (CMV status not recorded). Some clones in this sample may be carry-over from other donors' samples. The nucleotides read TGTGCCAGCAGCCAAGAGTTGGGGGTAGGCTCCTACAATGAGCAGTTCTTC. Its amino acids are CASSQELGVGSYNEQFF.